The T cell receptor (beta chain) under discussion was sequenced for a study of beta chain features in type 1 diabetes. The table lists this clone with a few counts. Trimming removed 5 bases from V and 9 bases from J, with 11 bases in between. There are 12 residues in the CDR3. Germline assignment: CDR1 SGHAT and CDR2 FQNNGV. The purity of all sorted populations exceeded 98%. What was sequenced were expressed TCRB transcripts, since all of the isolated RNA had been reverse transcribed. The assay was immunoSEQ multiplex PCR, and TCRdb's table has in-frame clones only and misses some. Of more than 85,000 clones listed, about 40% are singletons.

The chain carries TRBV11-2 and TRBJ2-1; a weak D match, TRBD1 (6 bases). The sequencing input was stem cell memory CD4+ T cells from blood. This clonotype originated in a woman aged 18-35 years in good health. CDR3 sequence (DNA): TGTGCCAGCAGCCAACAGGGCCGTGAGCAGTTCTTC. Translation: CASSQQGREQFF.